Listed below are T cell receptor beta chains from one sample, sequenced in a study of blood T cell repertoires in COVID-19. Only in-frame clones appear in the TCRdb table, and some are missing; sequencing was by immunoSEQ multiplex PCR. The repertoire holds about 300,000 clones, with around 84% as singletons. The sample consisted of PBMCs or T cells enriched from blood (not recorded which). These receptors all come from a woman aged 45-60 years who had recovered from COVID-19. Each CDR3 is given with its conserved first and last residue. Fields, in order: V gene, D gene, CDR3 length, clone size, J gene, CDR3 DNA, CDR3 protein. A D gene is named only where the DNA matches it firmly. Some rows mark clone size as missing; the rest say once, few, many or name a class of expanded clone.

V gene: TRBV2; D gene: .; CDR3 length: 10; clone size: .; J gene: TRBJ2-3; CDR3 DNA: TGTGCCCCAGGGCGGGATACGCAGTATTTT; CDR3 protein: CAPGRDTQYF
V gene: TRBV18; D gene: .; CDR3 length: 13; clone size: .; J gene: TRBJ2-1; CDR3 DNA: TGTGCCAGCTCACCACAGTTGGAGAATGAGCAGTTCTTC; CDR3 protein: CASSPQLENEQFF
V gene: TRBV5-4; D gene: TRBD1; CDR3 length: 16; clone size: .; J gene: TRBJ1-3; CDR3 DNA: TGTGCCTGCACGGACAGGAGCTTTTCCTCTGGAAACACCATATATTTT; CDR3 protein: CACTDRSFSSGNTIYF
V gene: TRBV7-2; D gene: .; CDR3 length: 13; clone size: few; J gene: TRBJ1-1; CDR3 DNA: TGTGCCAGCAGCTTGGACTCGAACACTGAAGCTTTCTTT; CDR3 protein: CASSLDSNTEAFF
V gene: TRBV3-1/TRBV3-2; D gene: .; CDR3 length: 14; clone size: .; J gene: TRBJ1-5; CDR3 DNA: TGTGCCAGCAGCCAACAGGGCTGGGGTCAGCCCCAGCATTTT; CDR3 protein: CASSQQGWGQPQHF
V gene: TRBV6-5; D gene: .; CDR3 length: 15; clone size: .; J gene: TRBJ1-2; CDR3 DNA: TGTGCCAGCAGAAACAGGGCGGGAGCTAACTATGGCTACACCTTC; CDR3 protein: CASRNRAGANYGYTF
V gene: TRBV19; D gene: TRBD1; CDR3 length: 17; clone size: .; J gene: TRBJ1-4; CDR3 DNA: TGTGCCAGCCGGAGGGGGACAGGGGGCGGCGGAGGTGAAAAACTGTTTTTT; CDR3 protein: CASRRGTGGGGGEKLFF
V gene: TRBV19; D gene: .; CDR3 length: 11; clone size: .; J gene: TRBJ2-7; CDR3 DNA: TGTGCCAGTCGCAGTTCCTACGAGCAGTACTTC; CDR3 protein: CASRSSYEQYF
V gene: TRBV10-3; D gene: TRBD1; CDR3 length: 19; clone size: .; J gene: TRBJ1-5; CDR3 DNA: TGTGCCATCAGTGACCCGGCCTCGACAGGGATCAATAGCAATCAGCCCCAGCATTTT; CDR3 protein: CAISDPASTGINSNQPQHF
V gene: TRBV7-9; D gene: .; CDR3 length: 14; clone size: .; J gene: TRBJ1-4; CDR3 DNA: TGTGCCAGCAGCTTAGAAACCGGGGATGAAAAACTGTTTTTT; CDR3 protein: CASSLETGDEKLFF
V gene: TRBV4-1; D gene: .; CDR3 length: 13; clone size: .; J gene: TRBJ1-6; CDR3 DNA: TGCGCCAGCAGCCAAGATCAGGGTTCACCCCTCCACTTT; CDR3 protein: CASSQDQGSPLHF
V gene: TRBV7-2; D gene: TRBD2; CDR3 length: 16; clone size: .; J gene: TRBJ2-4; CDR3 DNA: TGTGCCAGCAGCTTACAGGCGGGAGGGGGCAAAAACATTCAGTACTTC; CDR3 protein: CASSLQAGGGKNIQYF
V gene: TRBV2; D gene: .; CDR3 length: 14; clone size: .; J gene: TRBJ1-6; CDR3 DNA: TGTGCCAGCATGATGGGGGGGCTGAATTCACCCCTCCACTTT; CDR3 protein: CASMMGGLNSPLHF
V gene: TRBV7-2; D gene: .; CDR3 length: 16; clone size: .; J gene: TRBJ1-4; CDR3 DNA: TGTGCCAGCAGGTCGGATGGGGGCGCAACTAATGAAAAACTGTTTTTT; CDR3 protein: CASRSDGGATNEKLFF
V gene: TRBV3-1/TRBV3-2; D gene: .; CDR3 length: 16; clone size: .; J gene: TRBJ2-3; CDR3 DNA: TGTGCCAGCAGCCAAGATATAGGGGCGGGCACAGATACGCAGTATTTT; CDR3 protein: CASSQDIGAGTDTQYF
V gene: TRBV2; D gene: TRBD2; CDR3 length: 18; clone size: .; J gene: TRBJ2-1; CDR3 DNA: TGTGCCAGCAGTGGGGCTAGCGGGAGGCAAAGCTCCTACAATGAGCAGTTCTTC; CDR3 protein: CASSGASGRQSSYNEQFF
V gene: TRBV30; D gene: .; CDR3 length: 13; clone size: .; J gene: TRBJ1-1; CDR3 DNA: TGTGCCTGGAGTAGACAGGACAACACTGAAGCTTTCTTT; CDR3 protein: CAWSRQDNTEAFF
V gene: TRBV5-4; D gene: .; CDR3 length: 15; clone size: .; J gene: TRBJ1-2; CDR3 DNA: TGTGCCAGCAGACCCTACGACAGAGCAAACTATGGCTACACCTTC; CDR3 protein: CASRPYDRANYGYTF
V gene: TRBV7-2; D gene: TRBD2; CDR3 length: 17; clone size: .; J gene: TRBJ2-3; CDR3 DNA: TGTGCCAGCAGCTTAGATCTACTAGCGGGGGGGCTTGATACGCAGTATTTT; CDR3 protein: CASSLDLLAGGLDTQYF
V gene: TRBV12-3/TRBV12-4; D gene: TRBD1; CDR3 length: 13; clone size: .; J gene: TRBJ1-1; CDR3 DNA: TGTGCCAGCAGCTACGGGACAGCGTATTTGGCTTTCTTT; CDR3 protein: CASSYGTAYLAFF
V gene: TRBV7-2; D gene: TRBD2; CDR3 length: 15; clone size: .; J gene: TRBJ2-5; CDR3 DNA: TGTGCCAGCAGCTCCGGACTAGCGGGAGGAGAGACCCAGTACTTC; CDR3 protein: CASSSGLAGGETQYF
V gene: TRBV5-1; D gene: TRBD2; CDR3 length: 17; clone size: .; J gene: TRBJ2-3; CDR3 DNA: TGCGCCAGCATTGGGGCTAGCGGGGGAACGAGCACAGATACGCAGTATTTT; CDR3 protein: CASIGASGGTSTDTQYF
V gene: TRBV21-1; D gene: .; CDR3 length: 18; clone size: .; J gene: TRBJ1-1; CDR3 DNA: TGTGCCAGCAGCTCGTCCCGGGACAGGGTTTGGGACCCCACTGAAGCTTTCTTT; CDR3 protein: CASSSSRDRVWDPTEAFF
V gene: TRBV5-4; D gene: TRBD1; CDR3 length: 18; clone size: .; J gene: TRBJ2-1; CDR3 DNA: TGTGCCAGCAGTCCCGGGACAGGGGGAATGTATGGCAAGAATGAGCAGTTCTTC; CDR3 protein: CASSPGTGGMYGKNEQFF
V gene: TRBV30; D gene: .; CDR3 length: 12; clone size: .; J gene: TRBJ2-7; CDR3 DNA: TGTGCCTGGAGTTACAGGGTCTACGAGCAGTACTTC; CDR3 protein: CAWSYRVYEQYF
V gene: TRBV6-5; D gene: TRBD1; CDR3 length: 14; clone size: .; J gene: TRBJ1-1; CDR3 DNA: TGTGCCAGCAGCCGGGGACAGCGGAACACTGAAGCTTTCTTT; CDR3 protein: CASSRGQRNTEAFF
V gene: TRBV9; D gene: TRBD1; CDR3 length: 15; clone size: many; J gene: TRBJ2-7; CDR3 DNA: TGTGCCAGCAGCGTAGATCCAGGGGGCACCTACGAGCAGTACTTC; CDR3 protein: CASSVDPGGTYEQYF
V gene: TRBV19; D gene: TRBD1; CDR3 length: 14; clone size: .; J gene: TRBJ2-7; CDR3 DNA: TGTGCCAGTAGTCAACAGGGGAGCTCCTACGAGCAGTACTTC; CDR3 protein: CASSQQGSSYEQYF
V gene: TRBV30; D gene: .; CDR3 length: 10; clone size: once; J gene: TRBJ1-1; CDR3 DNA: TGTGCCTGGATGAGGACTGAAGCTTTCTTT; CDR3 protein: CAWMRTEAFF
V gene: TRBV2; D gene: .; CDR3 length: 16; clone size: .; J gene: TRBJ1-1; CDR3 DNA: TGTGCCAGCAGTGAAGGGTTTGGACAACGAAACACTGAAGCTTTCTTT; CDR3 protein: CASSEGFGQRNTEAFF
V gene: TRBV11-2; D gene: .; CDR3 length: 8; clone size: .; J gene: TRBJ1-5; CDR3 DNA: TGTGCCAGCACCCACCAGCATTTT; CDR3 protein: CASTHQHF
V gene: TRBV6-4; D gene: .; CDR3 length: 16; clone size: few; J gene: TRBJ2-3; CDR3 DNA: TGTGCCAGCAGTGACTCCCCCGGGAGTAGCACAGATACGCAGTATTTT; CDR3 protein: CASSDSPGSSTDTQYF
V gene: TRBV30; D gene: TRBD1; CDR3 length: 15; clone size: .; J gene: TRBJ1-2; CDR3 DNA: TGTGCCTGGAGTAGGGACAGACAGACGATCTATGGCTACACCTTC; CDR3 protein: CAWSRDRQTIYGYTF
V gene: TRBV5-1; D gene: TRBD1; CDR3 length: 14; clone size: .; J gene: TRBJ1-1; CDR3 DNA: TGCGCCAGCAGCTTGACGACAGGGGAAACTGAAGCTTTCTTT; CDR3 protein: CASSLTTGETEAFF
V gene: TRBV7-9; D gene: .; CDR3 length: 14; clone size: few; J gene: TRBJ1-2; CDR3 DNA: TGTGCCAGCAGCCCAGCGGTAACTAACTATGGCTACACCTTC; CDR3 protein: CASSPAVTNYGYTF
V gene: TRBV27; D gene: .; CDR3 length: 15; clone size: .; J gene: TRBJ1-5; CDR3 DNA: TGTGCCAGCAGTTGGACGGGAATGAGCAATCAGCCCCAGCATTTT; CDR3 protein: CASSWTGMSNQPQHF
V gene: TRBV29-1; D gene: .; CDR3 length: 14; clone size: .; J gene: TRBJ2-7; CDR3 DNA: TGCAGCGTTGATATTGGGAGCTCGTCCTACGAGCAGTACTTC; CDR3 protein: CSVDIGSSSYEQYF
V gene: TRBV18; D gene: .; CDR3 length: 15; clone size: .; J gene: TRBJ1-1; CDR3 DNA: TGTGCCAGCTCACCACCCCCAGGGGTGAACACTGAAGCTTTCTTT; CDR3 protein: CASSPPPGVNTEAFF
V gene: TRBV2; D gene: .; CDR3 length: 16; clone size: .; J gene: TRBJ2-3; CDR3 DNA: TGTGCCAGCAGTGAGGATTGGCGGGGACCCACAGATACGCAGTATTTT; CDR3 protein: CASSEDWRGPTDTQYF
V gene: TRBV27; D gene: .; CDR3 length: 14; clone size: .; J gene: TRBJ2-2; CDR3 DNA: TGTGCCAGCAAAGGAGGGATCTACACCGGGGAGCTGTTTTTT; CDR3 protein: CASKGGIYTGELFF
V gene: TRBV5-1; D gene: .; CDR3 length: 14; clone size: .; J gene: TRBJ1-6; CDR3 DNA: TGCGCCAGCAGCCAATCGGACATGAATTCACCCCTCCACTTT; CDR3 protein: CASSQSDMNSPLHF
V gene: TRBV14; D gene: TRBD1; CDR3 length: 14; clone size: .; J gene: TRBJ1-2; CDR3 DNA: TGTGCCAGCAGCCAAGTGACAGGGAGTGATGGCTACACCTTC; CDR3 protein: CASSQVTGSDGYTF
V gene: TRBV6-5; D gene: TRBD1; CDR3 length: 15; clone size: .; J gene: TRBJ2-2; CDR3 DNA: TGTGCCAGCAGTCGACAGGGCGCGAACACCGGGGAGCTGTTTTTT; CDR3 protein: CASSRQGANTGELFF
V gene: TRBV4-1; D gene: TRBD2; CDR3 length: 15; clone size: .; J gene: TRBJ2-7; CDR3 DNA: TGCGCCAGCAGCTCCCCCGAGCGGGGGTTTTTCGAGCAGTACTTC; CDR3 protein: CASSSPERGFFEQYF
V gene: TRBV27; D gene: .; CDR3 length: 13; clone size: .; J gene: TRBJ1-1; CDR3 DNA: TGTGCCAGCAGTGGAGGGTACAGCTCTGAAGCTTTCTTT; CDR3 protein: CASSGGYSSEAFF
V gene: TRBV3-1/TRBV3-2; D gene: TRBD2; CDR3 length: 17; clone size: .; J gene: TRBJ2-1; CDR3 DNA: TGTGCCAGCAGCACCTCGGGACTAGCGGGTAGGTTGGGTGAGCAGTTCTTC; CDR3 protein: CASSTSGLAGRLGEQFF
V gene: TRBV19; D gene: .; CDR3 length: 13; clone size: .; J gene: TRBJ2-2; CDR3 DNA: TGTGCCAGTCAGGGATTGAACACCGGGGAGCTGTTTTTT; CDR3 protein: CASQGLNTGELFF
V gene: TRBV5-1; D gene: TRBD2; CDR3 length: 14; clone size: .; J gene: TRBJ2-1; CDR3 DNA: TGCGCCAGCAATCGCGGGGGGGCCCTCGATGAGCAGTTCTTC; CDR3 protein: CASNRGGALDEQFF